This T cell receptor (beta chain) is drawn from a study of blood T cell repertoires in COVID-19 (dated by TCRdb to the early 2020s). Looking at the study overall: Collaborator samples came from the United States, Italy and Spain and covered acute and convalescent phases of COVID-19. The material from the prospective study consisted of cDNA or gDNA derived from T cells, B-cell-depleted T cells, or PBMCs. The dataset comprised deeply sampled blood TCRbeta repertoires from subjects exposed to, actively infected with, or recovered from COVID-19. The repertoires were released in a freely available public database meant as a resource for research on the immune response to SARS-CoV-2. Samples came from the ongoing ImmuneRACE study (first 160 participants) plus 1,254 subjects from 6 global collaborators. A de-identified subject ID, COVID-19 status, age in years and sex were almost always included in the sample metadata. Where available, HLA class I and class II types were obtained from metadata supplied by the sample provider rather than from assay-based typing. Here is what the overall study found, with its caveats: Clinical and demographic metadata were provided uncurated, with the amount varying by source and participant.

Of note for this clone: It has no known antigen specificity. No qualities accompany the bases; no much larger clone lies one base away.

Participants in the prospective study were enrolled through a virtual design, were aged roughly 18 to 100 years, and lived in 20 to 30 United States geographic areas. Cohort assignment in the prospective study relied on participant-reported clinical history from a screening survey and a study questionnaire. Exposed participants had been in contact, within 2 weeks of entering the study, with a person who had a PCR-confirmed or clinician-diagnosed case of COVID-19. In the prospective study, mobile phlebotomists collected whole blood, serum and a nasopharyngeal or oropharyngeal swab from each participant. Additional blood draws and questionnaires over an approximately two-month period could optionally be provided by prospective study participants. Prospective study blood samples were shipped either frozen or at room temperature before DNA extraction. Here V drops 2 bases and J drops 6 bases, and the junction holds 5 bases not matched to any gene. CDR1 and CDR2, per the germline V gene (reference sequence), are WNHNN and SYGVQD. From the cysteine through the phenylalanine, the CDR3 covers 15 amino acids. Of all the DNA, just the CDR3 is kept, 45 bases in frame from base 1.

TCRbeta CDR3 regions were amplified from genomic DNA using the immunoSEQ Assay, a bias-controlled multiplex PCR. The paper's data handling went like this. Nucleated cell counts per sample were estimated from amplification of reference gene primers within the assay. To quantify the absolute abundance of each unique TCRbeta CDR3 rearrangement, sequence reads were collapsed and filtered. Productive Simpson clonality was computed per sample as the square root of Simpson's diversity index over productive rearrangements. Imported from immuneACCESS, the table was reduced by TCRdb to in-frame sequences with V and J called. These copies leave out some clones; in studies compared against another copy, an unresolved V gene accounts for under half, and the cause of the remainder is not known. V and J calls and clone size are as listed in that table; D and trimming were resolved from the DNA. A total of over 200,000 clones appear in this sample, about 86% of them only once. The ten largest make up about 4.6% of the sample.

This chain joins TRBV10-1 to TRBJ2-1; a stretch of 9 junction bases matches TRBD2. This clonotype was sampled from a woman in her 30s who had been exposed to COVID-19. The sample consisted of PBMCs or T cells enriched from blood (not recorded which). The CDR3 protein sequence reads: CASSEAGGPGNEQFF. The DNA sequence reads TGCGCCAGCAGTGAGGCGGGGGGGCCGGGCAATGAGCAGTTCTTC.